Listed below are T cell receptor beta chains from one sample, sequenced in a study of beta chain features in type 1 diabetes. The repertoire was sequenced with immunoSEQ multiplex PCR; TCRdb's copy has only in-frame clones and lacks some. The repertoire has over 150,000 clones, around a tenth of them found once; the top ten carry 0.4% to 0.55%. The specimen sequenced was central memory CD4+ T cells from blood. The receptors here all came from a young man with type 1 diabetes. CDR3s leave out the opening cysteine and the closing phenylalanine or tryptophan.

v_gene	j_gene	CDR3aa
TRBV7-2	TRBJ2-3	ASSPDGGGMFLSQY
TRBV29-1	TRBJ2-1	SVGGLAGGDEQF
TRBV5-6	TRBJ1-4	ASKLEFGGKLF
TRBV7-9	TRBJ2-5	ASSSSGSGGRETQY
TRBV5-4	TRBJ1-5	ASSRDRGNQPQH
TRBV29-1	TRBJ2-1	SVMGQGVNEQF
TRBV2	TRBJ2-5	ASSEARETQY
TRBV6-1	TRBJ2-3	ASSQIAGGLDTQY
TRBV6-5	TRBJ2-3	ASSYFALSSTDTQY
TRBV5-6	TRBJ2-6	ASREGLDSGANVLT
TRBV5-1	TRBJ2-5	ASSGFRGLRIEETQY
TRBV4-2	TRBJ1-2	ASSQDPDYGYT
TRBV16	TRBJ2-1	ASSQSGPNEQF
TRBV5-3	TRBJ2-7	ARSPTGTGKAKQY
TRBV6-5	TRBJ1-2	AGTRDSYGYT
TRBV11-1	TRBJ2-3	ASRTGGRTDTQY
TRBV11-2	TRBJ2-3	ASSPQASGTVDTQY
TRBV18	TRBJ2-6	ASSPRDRVGTGANVLT
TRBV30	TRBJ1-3	AWSADSRNTIY
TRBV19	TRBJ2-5	ASRFRDIHQETQY
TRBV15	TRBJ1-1	ATSSLYSLLGFTEAF
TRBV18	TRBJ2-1	ASSSPGGRYNEQF
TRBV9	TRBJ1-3	ASSAPGQGNTIY
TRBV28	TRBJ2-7	ASRSGQGFEQY
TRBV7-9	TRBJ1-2	ASSLGGRRGGYT
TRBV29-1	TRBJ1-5	SVSGTGAQPQH
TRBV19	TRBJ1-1	ASHRGWEAF
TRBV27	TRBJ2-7	ASSPTGGGQY
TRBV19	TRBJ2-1	ASSPGGSSYNEQF
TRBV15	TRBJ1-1	ATSRGVEGANTEAF
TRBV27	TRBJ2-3	ATSKTGTDTQY
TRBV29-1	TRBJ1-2	SVLDRGTYGYT
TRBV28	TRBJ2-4	ASTGGGTAKNIQY
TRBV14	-	ASSQDGYEQY
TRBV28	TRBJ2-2	ASWTGGLLTTGELF
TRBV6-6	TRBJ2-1	ASRQSSPQGNEQF
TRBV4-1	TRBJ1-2	ASSQELQDNYGYT
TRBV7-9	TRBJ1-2	ASSLEGALGYGYT
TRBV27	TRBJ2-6	ASSSASGRAGANVLT
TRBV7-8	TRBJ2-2	ASSGITLAGELF
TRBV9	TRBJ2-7	AWEIATSSYEQY
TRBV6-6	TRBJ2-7	ASSYGGTYEQY
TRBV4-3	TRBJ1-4	ASSQERGRNEKLF
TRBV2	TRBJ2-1	ASSGAGTGYNEQF